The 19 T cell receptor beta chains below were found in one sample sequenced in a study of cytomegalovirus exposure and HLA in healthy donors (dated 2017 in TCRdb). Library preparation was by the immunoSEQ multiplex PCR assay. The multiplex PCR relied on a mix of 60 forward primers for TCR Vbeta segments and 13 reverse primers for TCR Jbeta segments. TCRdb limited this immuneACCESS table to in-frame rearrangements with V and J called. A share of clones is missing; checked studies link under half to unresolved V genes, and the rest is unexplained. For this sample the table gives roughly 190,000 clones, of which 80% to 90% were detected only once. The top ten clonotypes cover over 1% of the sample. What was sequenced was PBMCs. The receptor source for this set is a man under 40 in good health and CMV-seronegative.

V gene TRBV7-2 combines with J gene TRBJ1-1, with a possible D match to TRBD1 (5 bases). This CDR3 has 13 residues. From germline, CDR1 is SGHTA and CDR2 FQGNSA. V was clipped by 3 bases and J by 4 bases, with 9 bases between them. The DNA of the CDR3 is TGTGCCAGCAGCTTCGGGGGTAGCACTGAAGCTTTCTTT. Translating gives CASSFGGSTEAFF.

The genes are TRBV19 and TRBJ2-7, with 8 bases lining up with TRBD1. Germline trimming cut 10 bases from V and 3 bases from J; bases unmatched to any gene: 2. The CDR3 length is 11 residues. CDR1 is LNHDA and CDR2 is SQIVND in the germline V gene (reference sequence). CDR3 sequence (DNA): TGTGCCACGGGACAGGTCTACGAGCAGTACTTC. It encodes CATGQVYEQYF.

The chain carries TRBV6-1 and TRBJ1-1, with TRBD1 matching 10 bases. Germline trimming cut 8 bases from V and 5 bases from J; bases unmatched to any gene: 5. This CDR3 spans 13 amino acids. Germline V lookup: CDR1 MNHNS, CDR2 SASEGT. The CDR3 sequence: CASGRDRGTEAFF. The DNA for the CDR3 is TGTGCCAGCGGCCGGGACAGGGGTACTGAAGCTTTCTTT.

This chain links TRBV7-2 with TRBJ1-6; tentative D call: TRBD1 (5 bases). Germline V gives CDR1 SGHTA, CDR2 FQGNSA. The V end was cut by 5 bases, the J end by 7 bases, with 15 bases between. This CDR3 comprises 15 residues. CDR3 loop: CASSPLAGGNSPLHF. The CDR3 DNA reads TGTGCCAGCAGCCCCCTCGCGGGGGGGAATTCACCCCTCCACTTT.

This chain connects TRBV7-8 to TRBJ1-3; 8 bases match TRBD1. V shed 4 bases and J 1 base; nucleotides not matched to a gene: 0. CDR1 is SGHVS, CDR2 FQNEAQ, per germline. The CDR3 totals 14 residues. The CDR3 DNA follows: TGTGCCAGCAGCTACAGGGGGTCTGGAAACACCATATATTTT. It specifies CASSYRGSGNTIYF.

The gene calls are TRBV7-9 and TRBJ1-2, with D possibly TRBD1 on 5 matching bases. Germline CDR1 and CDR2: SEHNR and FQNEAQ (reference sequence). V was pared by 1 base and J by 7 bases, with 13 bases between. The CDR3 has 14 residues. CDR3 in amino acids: CASSLVTDGLGYTF. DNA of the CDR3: TGTGCCAGCAGCTTAGTGACAGACGGTCTTGGCTACACCTTC.

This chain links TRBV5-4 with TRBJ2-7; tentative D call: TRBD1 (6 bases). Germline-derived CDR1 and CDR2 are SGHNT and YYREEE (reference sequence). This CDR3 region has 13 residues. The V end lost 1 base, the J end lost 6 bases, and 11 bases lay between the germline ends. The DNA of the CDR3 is TGTGCCAGCAGCTTGCTGGGGGCCACCGAGCAGTACTTC. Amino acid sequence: CASSLLGATEQYF. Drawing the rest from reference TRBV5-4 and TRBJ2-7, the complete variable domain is ETGVTQSPTHLIKTRGQQVTLRCSSQSGHNTVSWYQQALGQGPQFIFQYYREEENGRGNFPPRFSGLQFPNYSSELNVNALELDDSALYLCASSLLGATEQYFGPGTRLTVT.

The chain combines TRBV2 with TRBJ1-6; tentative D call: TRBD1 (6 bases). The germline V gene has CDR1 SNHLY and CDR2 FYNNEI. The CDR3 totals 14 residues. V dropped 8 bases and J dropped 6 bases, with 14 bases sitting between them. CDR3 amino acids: CASGGQSLNSPLHF. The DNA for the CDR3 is TGTGCCAGCGGTGGACAGAGTCTTAATTCACCCCTCCACTTT.

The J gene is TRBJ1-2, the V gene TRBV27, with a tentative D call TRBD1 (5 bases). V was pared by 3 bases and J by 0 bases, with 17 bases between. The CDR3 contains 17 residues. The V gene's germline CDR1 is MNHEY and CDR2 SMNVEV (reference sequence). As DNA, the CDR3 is TGTGCCAGCAGTTTGGGGGGTATTGCAGGAGCTAACTATGGCTACACCTTC. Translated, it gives CASSLGGIAGANYGYTF.

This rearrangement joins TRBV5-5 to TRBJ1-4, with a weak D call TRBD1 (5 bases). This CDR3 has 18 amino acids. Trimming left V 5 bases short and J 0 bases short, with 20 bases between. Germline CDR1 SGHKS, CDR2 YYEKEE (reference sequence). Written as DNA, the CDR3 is TGTGCCAGCAGGCGAATATCAGGGTTCCCCGCAACTAATGAAAAACTGTTTTTT. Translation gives CASRRISGFPATNEKLFF. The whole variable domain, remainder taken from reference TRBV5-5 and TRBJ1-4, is DAGVTQSPTHLIKTRGQQVTLRCSPISGHKSVSWYQQVLGQGPQFIFQYYEKEERGRGNFPDRFSARQFPNYSSELNVNALLLGDSALYLCASRRISGFPATNEKLFFGSGTQLSVL.

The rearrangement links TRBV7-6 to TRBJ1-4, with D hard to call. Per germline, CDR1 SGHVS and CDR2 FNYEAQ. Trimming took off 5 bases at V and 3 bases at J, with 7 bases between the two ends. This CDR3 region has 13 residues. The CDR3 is CASSPGPNEKLFF. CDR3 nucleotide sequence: TGTGCCAGCAGCCCTGGGCCTAATGAAAAACTGTTTTTT.

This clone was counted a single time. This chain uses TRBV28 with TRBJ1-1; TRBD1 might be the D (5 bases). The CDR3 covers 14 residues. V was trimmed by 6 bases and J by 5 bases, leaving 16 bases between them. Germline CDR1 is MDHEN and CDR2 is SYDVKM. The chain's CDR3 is CASSQGGTGTEAFF. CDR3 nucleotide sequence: TGTGCCAGCAGCCAAGGAGGGACTGGGACTGAAGCTTTCTTT. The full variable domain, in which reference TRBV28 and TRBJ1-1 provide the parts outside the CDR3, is DVKVTQSSRYLVKRTGEKVFLECVQDMDHENMFWYRQDPGLGLRLIYFSYDVKMKEKGDIPEGYSVSREKKERFSLILESASTNQTSMYLCASSQGGTGTEAFFGQGTRLTVV.

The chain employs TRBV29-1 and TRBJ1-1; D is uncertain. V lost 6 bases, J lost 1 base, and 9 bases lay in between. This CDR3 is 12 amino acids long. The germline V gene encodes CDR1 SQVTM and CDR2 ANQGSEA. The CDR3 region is CSVRRGNTEAFF. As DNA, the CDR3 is TGCAGCGTACGAAGAGGGAACACTGAAGCTTTCTTT.

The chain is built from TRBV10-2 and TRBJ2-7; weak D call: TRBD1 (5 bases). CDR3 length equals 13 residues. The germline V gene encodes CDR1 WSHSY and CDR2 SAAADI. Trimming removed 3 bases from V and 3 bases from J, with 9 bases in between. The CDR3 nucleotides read TGCGCCAGCAGTGAAATAAGGGGCTACGAGCAGTACTTC. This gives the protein CASSEIRGYEQYF.

The CDR3 loop reads CSVGASPGGARNEQFF. The CDR3 coding sequence is TGCAGCGTTGGGGCCTCCCCCGGGGGGGCGCGCAATGAGCAGTTCTTC. The chain couples TRBV29-1 to TRBJ2-1; 8 bases line up with TRBD2. The CDR3 sequence is 16 residues long. The junction had 14 bases not matched to a gene; V was cut back by 4 bases and J by 6 bases. Germline CDR1 reads SQVTM; CDR2 reads ANQGSEA.

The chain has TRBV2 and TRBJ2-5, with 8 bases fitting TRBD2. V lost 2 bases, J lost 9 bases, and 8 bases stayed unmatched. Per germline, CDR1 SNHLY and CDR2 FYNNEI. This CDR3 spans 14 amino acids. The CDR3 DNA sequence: TGTGCCAGCAGTGAAAGACAGGTCGGGGGGGCCCAGTACTTC. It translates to CASSERQVGGAQYF.

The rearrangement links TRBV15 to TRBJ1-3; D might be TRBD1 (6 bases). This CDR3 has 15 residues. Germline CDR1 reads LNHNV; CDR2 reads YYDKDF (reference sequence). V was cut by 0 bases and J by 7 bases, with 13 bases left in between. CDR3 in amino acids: CATSRDIGQGNTIYF. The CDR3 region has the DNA TGTGCCACCAGCAGAGATATCGGGCAGGGGAACACCATATATTTT.

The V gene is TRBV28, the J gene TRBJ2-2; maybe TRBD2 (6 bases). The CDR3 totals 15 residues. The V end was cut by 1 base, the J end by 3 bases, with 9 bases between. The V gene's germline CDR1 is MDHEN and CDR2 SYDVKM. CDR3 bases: TGTGCCAGCAGTTTATCGGGGGACTACACCGGGGAGCTGTTTTTT. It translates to CASSLSGDYTGELFF.

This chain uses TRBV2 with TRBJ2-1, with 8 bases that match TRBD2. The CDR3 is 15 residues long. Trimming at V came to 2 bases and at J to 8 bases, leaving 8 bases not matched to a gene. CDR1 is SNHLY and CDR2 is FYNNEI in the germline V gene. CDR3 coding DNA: TGTGCCAGCAGTGAATCGCGGGGGGCAATCTATGAGCAGTTCTTC. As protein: CASSESRGAIYEQFF.